Following are 32 T cell receptor beta chains from one sample sequenced in a study of blood T cell repertoires in COVID-19. Method: immunoSEQ multiplex PCR; TCRdb's copy keeps in-frame clones and lacks some. The sample lists 130,000 or so clones, 70% to 85% seen once, with over 9% in the top ten. The sequenced sample consisted of peripheral blood. These receptors were collected from a woman aged 60-75 years with acute or convalescent COVID-19.

The chain carries TRBV3-1 (or the pseudogene TRBV3-2) and TRBJ2-1, with TRBD2 matching 7 bases. CDR3 length equals 16 residues. Per germline, CDR1 LGHDT and CDR2 YNNKEL (reference sequence). V was clipped by 4 bases and J by 0 bases; unmatched bases: 6. The CDR3, as DNA: TGTGCCAGCAGCCCCTTAAGCGGGGTCTCCTACAATGAGCAGTTCTTC. Translated, it gives CASSPLSGVSYNEQFF.

The chain recombines TRBV19 with TRBJ1-1, with 10 bases matching TRBD1. Trimming at V came to 4 bases and at J to 1 base, leaving 9 bases not matched to a gene. The CDR3 consists of 17 residues. The germline CDR1 and CDR2 sequences are LNHDA and SQIVND (reference sequence). This chain's CDR3 is CASSNPGTGVQNTEAFF. The CDR3 coding sequence is TGTGCCAGTAGTAACCCCGGGACAGGGGTTCAGAACACTGAAGCTTTCTTT.

The V call is TRBV7-6, the J call TRBJ1-1; 7 nucleotides agree with TRBD1. Germline V lookup: CDR1 SGHVS, CDR2 FNYEAQ. The CDR3 length is 14 residues. J was trimmed by 1 base and V by 6 bases; bases with no gene match: 5. CDR3 in amino acids: CASSRGQANTEAFF. For the CDR3, the DNA is TGTGCCAGCAGTCGCGGACAGGCGAACACTGAAGCTTTCTTT.

The V and J genes are TRBV5-1 and TRBJ2-3; TRBD2 aligns across 9 bases. Losses at the gene ends were 3 bases for V and 2 bases for J; bases not matched to a gene: 7. The CDR3 consists of 16 residues. CDR1 SGHRS and CDR2 YFSETQ come from the germline V gene. The CDR3 sequence: CASSSLAGGPTDTQYF. The CDR3, as DNA: TGCGCCAGCAGCTCACTGGCGGGGGGGCCCACAGATACGCAGTATTTT.

The chain links TRBV18 to TRBJ1-5; D ambiguous. CDR1 is KGHSH, CDR2 LQKENI, per germline. V lost 3 bases and J 4 bases, leaving 10 bases between the germline ends. The CDR3 contains 14 residues. The chain's CDR3 is CASSPELHNQPQHF. The CDR3 nucleotides are TGTGCCAGCTCACCCGAACTCCATAATCAGCCCCAGCATTTT.

This clone has a single count. The gene calls are TRBV29-1 and TRBJ2-2, with 9 nucleotides matching TRBD1. Per the germline V gene, CDR1 is SQVTM and CDR2 is ANQGSEA. The CDR3 sequence is 16 residues long. The J segment lost 5 bases and the V segment lost 6 bases, leaving 13 bases of the junction unmatched. The chain's CDR3 is CSVILQGAWVTGELFF. CDR3 DNA sequence: TGCAGCGTAATTCTACAGGGGGCTTGGGTAACCGGGGAGCTGTTTTTT.

The V call is TRBV7-6, the J call TRBJ1-6; 9 bases align to TRBD1. Germline-derived CDR1 and CDR2 are SGHVS and FNYEAQ. Trimming removed 5 bases from V and 9 bases from J; junction bases left unmatched: 8. The CDR3 runs to 15 residues. CDR3 coding DNA: TGTGCCAGCAGCCCCTCCGGGACAGGGAGTTCACCCCTCCACTTT. It encodes CASSPSGTGSSPLHF.

This clone was recorded once. The chain recombines TRBV7-8 with TRBJ1-5, with D perhaps matching TRBD1 (6 bases). This CDR3 comprises 16 residues. Germline-derived CDR1 and CDR2 are SGHVS and FQNEAQ. V gave up 1 base and J gave up 7 bases, with 17 bases separating them. The CDR3 loop is CASSLGSGVWGQPQHF. Here the CDR3 DNA reads TGTGCCAGCAGCTTAGGTTCAGGGGTATGGGGGCAGCCCCAGCATTTT.

The genes are TRBV15 and TRBJ1-6, with a weak D call TRBD1 (6 bases). V lost 1 base and J 9 bases, leaving 10 bases between the germline ends. CDR1 is LNHNV, CDR2 YYDKDF, per germline (reference sequence). This CDR3 contains 14 residues. CDR3 region: CATSRADSSSPLHF. The DNA of the CDR3 is TGTGCCACCAGCAGAGCGGACAGTAGTTCACCCCTCCACTTT.

This clone was detected once. This chain links TRBV6-2 or TRBV6-3 with TRBJ1-6; D unclear. Germline assignment: CDR1 MNHEY and CDR2 SVGEGT. This CDR3 has 16 amino acids. V was clipped by 0 bases and J by 0 bases, with 6 bases between them. The CDR3 coding sequence is TGTGCCAGCAGTTACTCGGGGAGCTCCTATAATTCACCCCTCCACTTT. This codes for CASSYSGSSYNSPLHF.

The chain is built from TRBV27 and TRBJ1-2, with 7 bases fitting TRBD1. This CDR3 comprises 13 residues. The V segment lost 3 bases and the J segment 4 bases; nucleotides outside the gene matches: 2. Germline V lookup: CDR1 MNHEY, CDR2 SMNVEV (reference sequence). The CDR3 sequence is CASSFQGGYGYTF. The CDR3 DNA is TGTGCCAGCAGTTTTCAGGGGGGCTATGGCTACACCTTC.

The table lists this clone with a few counts. The chain uses TRBV7-8 and TRBJ1-2; TRBD1 matches at 12 bases. V lost 6 bases to trimming and J lost 6 bases; unmatched junction nucleotides: 2. In germline, CDR1 is SGHVS, CDR2 FQNEAQ. The CDR3 sequence is 13 residues long. CDR3 nucleotides: TGTGCCAGCAGGGGACAGGGGGCGAATGGCTACACCTTC. As protein: CASRGQGANGYTF.

V is TRBV5-1 and J is TRBJ1-2; tentative D call: TRBD1 (6 bases). Germline loops: CDR1 SGHRS, CDR2 YFSETQ. The CDR3 runs to 12 residues. Trimming left V 1 base short and J 8 bases short, with 9 bases between. For the CDR3, the DNA is TGCGCCAGCAGCTTGTCACAGGGAGGCTACACCTTC. Residues: CASSLSQGGYTF.

The rearrangement links TRBV7-2 to TRBJ1-2; D gene uncertain. The germline gives CDR1 SGHTA, CDR2 FQGNSA. The CDR3 length is 14 residues. The V gene lost 5 bases and the J gene lost 0 bases, with 10 bases spanning the gap. The CDR3 region has the DNA TGTGCCAGCAGCACCCCGAGAACTAACTATGGCTACACCTTC. This codes for CASSTPRTNYGYTF.

The V gene is TRBV19, the J gene TRBJ2-3; no definite D call. Trimming stripped 4 bases from V and 6 bases from J, with 14 bases between. The germline gives CDR1 LNHDA, CDR2 SQIVND (reference sequence). This CDR3 contains 14 residues. CDR3 sequence reads: CASSTVQVPDTQYF. CDR3 DNA sequence: TGTGCCAGTAGTACCGTACAAGTCCCCGATACGCAGTATTTT.

The chain employs TRBV4-1 and TRBJ1-1, with TRBD1 identical over 8 bases. Trimming cost V 2 bases and J 11 bases; bases outside gene matches: 10. CDR3 length: 14 amino acids. Germline CDR1 reads MGHRA; CDR2 reads YSYEKL. The CDR3 nucleotides read TGCGCCAGCAGCCAACTACTGACAGGGGCACAGGCTTTCTTT. Translating it yields CASSQLLTGAQAFF.

This clone was counted many times. Other DNA sequences from this sample encode an identical CDR3 as well. CDR3 DNA: TGCGCCAGCAGCTTGTTAGGGGGAGACACTGAAGCTTTCTTT. This sequence encodes CASSLLGGDTEAFF. The chain has TRBV5-1 and TRBJ1-1; a possible D gene is TRBD1 (6 bases). V gave up 1 base and J gave up 3 bases, with 10 bases separating them. The length of the CDR3 is 14 residues. Germline CDR1 reads SGHRS; CDR2 reads YFSETQ.

The chain combines TRBV5-4 with TRBJ2-6; TRBD1 agrees at 7 bases. J was trimmed by 0 bases and V by 6 bases; bases with no gene match: 9. Germline V gives CDR1 SGHNT, CDR2 YYREEE (reference sequence). The CDR3 has 17 residues. CDR3 coding DNA: TGTGCCAGCACCCGACAGGGCGCCCTCTCTGGGGCCAACGTCCTGACTTTC. As protein: CASTRQGALSGANVLTF.

The chain carries TRBV30 and TRBJ1-2; 11 bases are shared with TRBD1. The germline CDR1 and CDR2 sequences are GTSNPN and SVGIG (reference sequence). This CDR3 contains 14 residues. Trimming cost V 3 bases and J 3 bases; bases outside gene matches: 3. CDR3 protein: CAWRGTGGHYGYTF. The DNA of the CDR3 is TGTGCCTGGAGGGGGACAGGGGGACACTATGGCTACACCTTC.

The chain is built from TRBV5-1 and TRBJ1-2; 12 bases align to TRBD1. The junction had 12 bases not matched to a gene; V was cut back by 4 bases and J by 8 bases. The CDR3 extends over 16 amino acids. Germline V gene sequence: CDR1 SGHRS, CDR2 YFSETQ. The CDR3 protein is CASSLAEGQGAGGYTF. The CDR3 DNA sequence: TGCGCCAGCAGCCTTGCTGAGGGACAGGGGGCGGGAGGCTACACCTTC.

In its sample, this clone was seen once. J is TRBJ1-1 and V is TRBV27, with 7 nucleotides matching TRBD1. CDR1 MNHEY and CDR2 SMNVEV come from the germline V gene (reference sequence). This CDR3 is built from 14 residues. J gave up 5 bases and V 2 bases, and 5 bases lay outside the gene matches. CDR3 DNA: TGTGCCAGCAGTTTACGGGACAGACGGACTGAAGCTTTCTTT. It codes for CASSLRDRRTEAFF.

The V gene is TRBV7-6, the J gene TRBJ2-5; TRBD2 agrees at 11 bases. The CDR3 extends over 17 amino acids. Germline V lookup: CDR1 SGHVS, CDR2 FNYEAQ. V gave up 1 base and J gave up 1 base; unmatched junction bases: 5. CDR3 bases: TGTGCCAGCAGCTTAGGGGCTAGCGGGGGGACCCAAGAGACCCAGTACTTC. Its protein product is CASSLGASGGTQETQYF.

This chain links TRBV2 with TRBJ1-2; a weak D match, TRBD1 (5 bases). Germline values: CDR1 SNHLY, CDR2 FYNNEI. This CDR3 has 12 residues. V was shortened by 7 bases and J by 5 bases, with 11 bases between the two germline ends. This CDR3 reads CASIFDRYGYTF. The CDR3 DNA follows: TGTGCCAGCATTTTTGACAGATATGGCTACACCTTC.

CDR3 coding DNA: TGTGCCACCTCCGGTCTTAACCAAAATTCACCCCTCCACTTT. Its protein is CATSGLNQNSPLHF. This sequence joins TRBV10-3 and TRBJ1-6; D unresolved. The CDR3 length is 14 residues. Trimming pared 10 bases from V and 7 bases from J, leaving 17 bases between. Germline lookup yields CDR1 ENHRY and CDR2 SYGVKD.

V is TRBV10-3 and J is TRBJ1-2; D is unresolved. Trimming removed 7 bases from V and 2 bases from J, with 8 bases in between. Germline CDR1 reads ENHRY; CDR2 reads SYGVKD. The CDR3 spans 12 residues. DNA of the CDR3: TGTGCCATCACGAACGGGAACTATGGCTACACCTTC. This codes for CAITNGNYGYTF.

This chain links TRBV30 with TRBJ2-3; maybe TRBD1 (6 bases). CDR3 length: 18 residues. V shed 0 bases and J shed 5 bases, with 24 bases lying between them. Germline V lookup: CDR1 GTSNPN, CDR2 SVGIG (reference sequence). The CDR3 sequence: CAWSVMGHVAVTGDTQYF. The DNA for the CDR3 is TGTGCCTGGAGTGTAATGGGACATGTTGCCGTCACAGGAGATACGCAGTATTTT.

The rearrangement links TRBV2 to TRBJ1-1; D gene uncertain. Germline assignment: CDR1 SNHLY and CDR2 FYNNEI. CDR3 length: 12 residues. V lost 4 bases to trimming and J lost 5 bases, with 8 bases between them. The CDR3 DNA reads as TGTGCCAGCAGTGGTTCCGTGACTGAAGCTTTCTTT. Translating gives CASSGSVTEAFF.

In its sample, this clone was seen a few times. The chain joins TRBV10-3 to TRBJ2-7; D is unclear. Between the trimmed V and J ends, which lost 6 bases and 1 base, there was a span of 7 bases. This CDR3 has 12 residues. Germline CDR1 is ENHRY and CDR2 is SYGVKD. CDR3 DNA sequence: TGTGCCATCAGCGGCGGTTCCTACGAGCAGTACGTC. Amino acid sequence: CAISGGSYEQYV.

The chain recombines TRBV5-4 with TRBJ1-1; 7 nucleotides match TRBD1. CDR3 length: 15 amino acids. With 7 bases clipped from V and 4 bases from J, the junction kept 13 bases outside the gene matches. Per germline, CDR1 SGHNT and CDR2 YYREEE (reference sequence). As DNA, the CDR3 is TGTGCCAGCCTGGACCGCCAGGGGGGAGGCACTGAAGCTTTCTTT. Its translation: CASLDRQGGGTEAFF.

The V and J genes are TRBV29-1 and TRBJ2-3; 9 positions agree with TRBD1. CDR3 length: 14 amino acids. V shed 8 bases and J 1 base; nucleotides not matched to a gene: 7. Germline CDR1 is SQVTM and CDR2 is ANQGSEA. For the CDR3, the DNA is TGCAGCATCCGGACAGGGGTGGGCACAGATACGCAGTATTTT. Translating gives CSIRTGVGTDTQYF.

The CDR3 here is CASSDRGNYGYTF. The CDR3 DNA follows: TGTGCCAGCAGCGACAGGGGGAACTATGGCTACACCTTC. This sequence joins TRBV6-5 and TRBJ1-2; 9 bases match TRBD1. This CDR3 is built from 13 residues. Per germline, CDR1 MNHEY and CDR2 SVGAGI. Trimming cost V 6 bases and J 2 bases; bases outside gene matches: 1.

The chain employs TRBV11-2 and TRBJ1-1; TRBD1 matches 8 bases. The V gene's germline CDR1 is SGHAT and CDR2 FQNNGV. Unmatched junction bases numbered 12, after V lost 5 bases and J lost 10 bases. This CDR3 comprises 14 residues. The CDR3 spells CASSLQSQGARAFF. The CDR3 DNA reads TGTGCCAGCAGCCTCCAATCCCAGGGGGCGAGAGCTTTCTTT.